The clone carrying this T cell receptor (beta chain) was seen repeatedly, ten times or more. The CDR3 loop spans 16 amino acids. Germline assignment: CDR1 SGHRS and CDR2 YFSETQ. The V end was cut by 3 bases, the J end by 0 bases, with 14 bases between. TCRdb reprocessed the RT-PCR reads with MiXCR, giving one entry per CDR3 protein. Found here are almost 700,000 distinct CDR3 sequences, approximately 15% of them singletons; the top ten hold roughly 3.9%. Sequencing was done on a sample of memory CD4+ T cells from blood. The TCR sequence derives from a female donor in good health, serving as a healthy control. V and J are TRBV5-1 and TRBJ2-3; tentative D call: TRBD2 (5 bases). CDR3 DNA: TGCGCCAGCAGCTCACTAACTAGTACGAGCACAGATACGCAGTATTTT. Amino acid sequence: CASSSLTSTSTDTQYF.